One sample yielded the 20 T cell receptor beta chains listed below, sequenced in a study of blood T cell repertoires in COVID-19 (dated by TCRdb to between 2020 and 2021). The library was prepared using the immunoSEQ multiplex PCR assay. The clones in this table, taken by TCRdb from immuneACCESS, are in-frame only. Not every clone is retained; where verified, under half of the shortfall comes from an unresolved V gene, and the cause of the rest is unknown. Across this sample there are a few hundred thousand clones, with around 82% seen only once. The ten largest make up under 3.5% of the sample. Input material: peripheral blood. Receptor source: a woman aged 18 to 35 with acute or convalescent COVID-19.

The count of this clone is one. The chain combines TRBV7-9 with TRBJ1-1, with D perhaps matching TRBD1 (6 bases). The CDR3 extends over 19 amino acids. Germline lookup yields CDR1 SEHNR and CDR2 FQNEAQ (reference sequence). Deletions cut 1 base from V and 0 bases from J, with 21 bases between. The CDR3 DNA reads TGTGCCAGCAGCTTAGAGGGGTCAGGGGTCCCTACCCTGAACACTGAAGCTTTCTTT. Its protein product is CASSLEGSGVPTLNTEAFF.

The V gene is TRBV7-2, the J gene TRBJ1-6, with D uncertain. Germline V gene sequence: CDR1 SGHTA, CDR2 FQGNSA. The V gene lost 1 base and the J gene lost 5 bases, with 3 bases spanning the gap. This CDR3 comprises 13 residues. CDR3 sequence (DNA): TGTGCCAGCAGCTTAGTAAATAATTCACCCCTCCACTTT. It translates to CASSLVNNSPLHF.

The chain employs TRBV6-2 or TRBV6-3 and TRBJ2-2; 11 nucleotides match TRBD2. The trim removed 5 bases at V and 2 bases at J, leaving 4 bases unmatched. The CDR3 has 16 residues. Germline lookup yields CDR1 MNHEY and CDR2 SVGEGT. CDR3 DNA: TGTGCCAGCAGTCTCGGGACTAGCGGAAACACCGGGGAGCTGTTTTTT. Translating it yields CASSLGTSGNTGELFF.

This clone was detected once. The rearrangement uses TRBV27 and TRBJ2-3; 8 bases map to TRBD1. Looked up from germline, CDR1 is MNHEY and CDR2 is SMNVEV (reference sequence). V was clipped by 5 bases and J by 3 bases; unmatched bases: 10. This CDR3 comprises 16 residues. The CDR3 coding sequence is TGTGCCAGCAGTCCGCGACAGGGGCTTTGGACAGATACGCAGTATTTT. This sequence encodes CASSPRQGLWTDTQYF.

Ten or more counts support this clone. The chain links TRBV6-6 to TRBJ2-7; the match to TRBD2 covers 9 bases. This CDR3 region has 16 residues. Germline CDR1 MNHNY, CDR2 SVGAGI (reference sequence). V lost 1 base to trimming and J lost 3 bases; unmatched junction nucleotides: 7. DNA for the CDR3: TGTGCCAGCAGTTACTTTTCGACTAGCGGCCGCTACGAGCAGTACTTC. Protein product: CASSYFSTSGRYEQYF.

The genes are TRBV10-3 and TRBJ1-2; a possible D gene is TRBD1 (6 bases). Germline V gene data show CDR1 as ENHRY and CDR2 as SYGVKD. Trimming took 3 bases from V and 3 from J, leaving 11 bases between them. The CDR3 runs 14 residues. The CDR3 protein is CAISEGGWDYGYTF. As DNA, the CDR3 is TGTGCCATCAGTGAAGGGGGATGGGACTATGGCTACACCTTC.

This chain joins TRBV5-1 and TRBJ1-3, with D perhaps matching TRBD1 (6 bases). The CDR3 is 16 amino acids. The germline CDR1 and CDR2 sequences are SGHRS and YFSETQ. V dropped 4 bases and J dropped 4 bases, with 18 bases sitting between them. The CDR3 DNA reads TGCGCCAGCAGCCTGGTGGGGGCGTTTTCAGGAAACACCATATATTTT. This encodes CASSLVGAFSGNTIYF.

The V gene is TRBV18, the J gene TRBJ2-7, with 11 bases fitting TRBD2. J lost 6 bases, V lost 2 bases, and 3 bases had no gene match. Germline lookup yields CDR1 KGHSH and CDR2 LQKENI. The CDR3 has 14 residues. The CDR3 DNA is TGTGCCAGCTCACCAACTAGCGGGGGCGCCGAGCAGTACTTC. This translates into CASSPTSGGAEQYF. The full variable domain, rest sourced from reference TRBV18 and TRBJ2-7, is NAGVMQNPRHLVRRRGQEARLRCSPMKGHSHVYWYRQLPEEGLKFMVYLQKENIIDESGMPKERFSAEFPKEGPSILRIQQVVRGDSAAYFCASSPTSGGAEQYFGPGTRLTVT.

Here the CDR3 reads CASSETRNTGNTIYF. The CDR3 DNA reads TGTGCCAGCAGTGAGACAAGGAACACTGGAAACACCATATATTTT. J is TRBJ1-3 and V is TRBV7-2; D is undetermined. This CDR3 spans 15 amino acids. Looked up from germline, CDR1 is SGHTA and CDR2 is FQGNSA. V was shortened by 6 bases and J by 2 bases, with 14 bases between the two germline ends.

This rearrangement joins TRBV10-3 to TRBJ2-5, with a weak D call TRBD2 (6 bases). Germline V gene sequence: CDR1 ENHRY, CDR2 SYGVKD. CDR3 length equals 13 residues. V dropped 7 bases and J dropped 2 bases, with 11 bases sitting between them. CDR3 DNA sequence: TGTGCCATCAAGCGGGCCGCACAAGAGACCCAGTACTTC. It specifies CAIKRAAQETQYF.

This chain uses TRBV7-6 with TRBJ2-1, with 7 nucleotides matching TRBD2. The CDR3 is 16 residues long. V lost 5 bases to trimming and J lost 5 bases; unmatched junction nucleotides: 12. CDR1 and CDR2 from the germline V gene are SGHVS and FNYEAQ. The CDR3 DNA sequence: TGTGCCAGCAGCCCTCTTTTAGCGGGCACGCACAATGAGCAGTTCTTC. This gives the protein CASSPLLAGTHNEQFF.

V is TRBV7-2 and J is TRBJ1-1; possibly TRBD1 for D (5 bases). Germline CDR1 and CDR2: SGHTA and FQGNSA. The CDR3 totals 15 residues. Deletions cut 2 bases from V and 5 bases from J, with 15 bases between. This CDR3 reads CASSLQQAPRTEAFF. The CDR3 nucleotides are TGTGCCAGCAGCTTACAACAGGCTCCTCGGACTGAAGCTTTCTTT.

The chain couples TRBV5-1 to TRBJ2-3, with D perhaps matching TRBD1 (6 bases). Germline values: CDR1 SGHRS, CDR2 YFSETQ. There are 15 residues in the CDR3. Trimming stripped 4 bases from V and 0 bases from J, with 12 bases between. The CDR3: CASSPITGSTDTQYF. CDR3 nucleotides: TGCGCCAGCAGCCCTATAACAGGGAGCACAGATACGCAGTATTTT.

This clone has more than one count but fewer than ten. The chain combines TRBV7-2 with TRBJ2-6, with 12 bases lining up with TRBD2. The CDR3 is 15 amino acids. The junction had 5 bases not matched to a gene; V was cut back by 2 bases and J by 12 bases. The germline V gene encodes CDR1 SGHTA and CDR2 FQGNSA. CDR3 region: CASSLNVGLAGVLTF. CDR3 in DNA: TGTGCCAGCAGCTTAAACGTGGGACTAGCGGGCGTCCTGACTTTC.

This clone came up a few times. The CDR3, as DNA: TGTGCCACCTCGGGAGGGGTGAACACCGGGGAGCTGTTTTTT. Translation: CATSGGVNTGELFF. The chain has TRBV19 and TRBJ2-2; TRBD2 matches 8 bases. CDR1 and CDR2 from the germline V gene are LNHDA and SQIVND (reference sequence). The trim removed 10 bases at V and 1 base at J, leaving 5 bases unmatched. CDR3 length equals 14 residues.

Only a few counts were recorded for this clone. The chain employs TRBV11-1 and TRBJ1-1; TRBD1 agrees at 7 bases. The CDR3 has 14 residues. Unmatched junction bases numbered 10, after V lost 5 bases and J lost 7 bases. The germline gives CDR1 SGHAT, CDR2 FQDESV (reference sequence). The CDR3 DNA reads TGTGCCAGCAGCCCCTCCCTCGGGGACAGTGAAGCTTTCTTT. This sequence encodes CASSPSLGDSEAFF.

V usage is TRBV28 and J usage is TRBJ2-7; TRBD1 aligns across 8 bases. Unmatched junction bases numbered 13, after V lost 5 bases and J lost 4 bases. CDR1 MDHEN and CDR2 SYDVKM come from the germline V gene. The CDR3 runs 16 residues. The CDR3 spells CASSPPGGAGKYEQYF. As DNA, the CDR3 is TGTGCCAGCAGTCCGCCAGGGGGCGCTGGAAAGTACGAGCAGTACTTC. Together with reference TRBV28 and TRBJ2-7, the CDR3 gives the full variable domain: DVKVTQSSRYLVKRTGEKVFLECVQDMDHENMFWYRQDPGLGLRLIYFSYDVKMKEKGDIPEGYSVSREKKERFSLILESASTNQTSMYLCASSPPGGAGKYEQYFGPGTRLTVT.

The chain recombines TRBV7-8 with TRBJ2-7, with 7 bases aligning to TRBD1. The V gene's germline CDR1 is SGHVS and CDR2 FQNEAQ. After removal of 3 bases from V and 6 bases from J, the junction contained 14 bases not matched to a gene. This CDR3 is 16 amino acids long. The CDR3 sequence: CASSLLAGDSAREQYF. In nucleotides, the CDR3 is TGTGCCAGCAGCTTGCTCGCCGGGGACAGTGCCCGCGAGCAGTACTTC.

The V and J genes are TRBV4-1 and TRBJ1-6; D is unclear. CDR3 size: 15 residues. CDR1 and CDR2 from the germline V gene are MGHRA and YSYEKL. Trimming cost V 1 base and J 8 bases, with 12 bases left between them. In DNA, the CDR3 is TGCGCCAGCAGCCAAGGAACAGTGGCTGATTCACCCCTCCACTTT. It encodes CASSQGTVADSPLHF.

The V gene is TRBV6-2 or TRBV6-3, the J gene TRBJ1-3; D may be TRBD1 (5 bases). This CDR3 region has 14 residues. Germline V CDR1 and CDR2: MNHEY, SVGEGT. V was trimmed by 5 bases and J by 0 bases, leaving 8 bases between them. The DNA of the CDR3 is TGTGCCAGCAGTAACCAGGGCTCTGGAAACACCATATATTTT. Translated, it gives CASSNQGSGNTIYF.